This TCR beta chain comes out of a study of CD8 T cells in Susac syndrome. The table lists this clonotype with a count of one. cDNA came from roughly 0.53 to 1 ug RNA primed by random hexamers. Across 54 Vbeta and 13 Jbeta, TCR beta CDR3 was amplified with immunoSEQ multiplex PCR. MiXCR, applied by TCRdb to the immunoSEQ multiplex PCR reads, yields one record per CDR3 protein. Counted here are under 200,000 distinct CDR3 sequences, around 94% occurring once; the ten biggest clones make up roughly 0.13%. Sequencing of TCR beta was undertaken in CD8+ and CD4+ T cells derived from blood. This CDR3 region has 12 residues. Germline CDR1 and CDR2: SQVTM and ANQGSEA. V lost 4 bases and J lost 0, with 7 bases in between.

The chain links TRBV29-1 to TRBJ2-7, with D possibly called TRBD1 or TRBD2 (5 bases each). This receptor was identified in a human donor in good health. Sequencing input: CD4+ T cells from PBMCs. CDR3 residues: CSVAGASYEQYF. The CDR3 DNA follows: TGCAGCGTTGCCGGGGCCTCCTACGAGCAGTACTTC.